The T cell receptor (beta chain) described here comes from a study of regulatory T cells in long-lasting Graves disease. Points from the study as a whole: Authors noted too few samples as a limitation.

This clonotype was counted at least ten times. Its antigen is unknown. Time point of the sample: newly diagnosed GD, antithyroid drugs for less than 3 months. The TCR library was prepared using RNA isolated from PBMCs. Assembly of TCR beta libraries relied on iRepertoire HTBI primers together with Arm-PCR of CDR3 regions. One entry per CDR3 protein results from TCRdb running MiXCR on the multiplex PCR reads. The top ten hold approximately 22% of the sample, which has about 440,000 distinct CDR3 sequences, about a sixth seen once. Per the germline V gene, CDR1 is KGHSH and CDR2 is LQKENI. CDR3 size: 15 residues. With V trimmed by 4 bases and J by 3 bases, 5 bases remained unmatched. This same sample was also taken into another study, of T cells in Graves' hyperthyroidism and ophthalmopathy. Per that study: An initial round of RT-PCR targeting the TCR CDR3 relied on the HTBI primer set. In blood, most of the thyroid clonotypes expanded above 0.001 were also present. Stable hyperthyroidism was told apart from ophthalmopathy by a model built on 13 V-J features.

V gene TRBV18 combines with J gene TRBJ1-1; 10 nucleotides align to TRBD1. Source: peripheral blood mononuclear cells (PBMCs), taken at new diagnosis, from a patient treated with antithyroid drugs. This clonotype was sampled from a woman aged 18-29 years with Graves disease. DNA for the CDR3: TGTGCCAGCTCACTTCTGGACAGGGGGGACACTGAAGCTTTCTTT. Translation gives CASSLLDRGDTEAFF.